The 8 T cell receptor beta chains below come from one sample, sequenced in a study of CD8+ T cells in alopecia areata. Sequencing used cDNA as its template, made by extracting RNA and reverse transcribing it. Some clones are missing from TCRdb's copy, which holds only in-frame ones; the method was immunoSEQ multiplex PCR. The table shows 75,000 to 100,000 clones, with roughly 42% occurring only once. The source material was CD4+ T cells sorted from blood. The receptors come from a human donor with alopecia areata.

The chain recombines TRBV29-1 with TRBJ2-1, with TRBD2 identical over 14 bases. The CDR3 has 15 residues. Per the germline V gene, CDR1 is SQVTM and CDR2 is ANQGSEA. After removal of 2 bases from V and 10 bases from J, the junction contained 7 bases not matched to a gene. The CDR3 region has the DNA TGCAGCGTTGAAATGACTAGCGGGAGGGCCGGCGAGCAGTTCTTC. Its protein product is CSVEMTSGRAGEQFF.

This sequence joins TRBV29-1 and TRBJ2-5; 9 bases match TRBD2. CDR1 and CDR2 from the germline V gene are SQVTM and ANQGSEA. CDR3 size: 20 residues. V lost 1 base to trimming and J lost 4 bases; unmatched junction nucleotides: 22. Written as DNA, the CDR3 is TGCAGCGTTGAAGGAAGCCCCAGATACTCTAGTGTTAGCGGGGGAGAGACCCAGTACTTC. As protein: CSVEGSPRYSSVSGGETQYF.

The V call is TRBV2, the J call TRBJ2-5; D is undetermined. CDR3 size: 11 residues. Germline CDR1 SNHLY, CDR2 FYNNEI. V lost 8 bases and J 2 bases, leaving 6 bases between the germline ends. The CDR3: CASVYQETQYF. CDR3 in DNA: TGTGCCAGCGTGTATCAAGAGACCCAGTACTTC.

The CDR3 nucleotides are TGCGCCAGCAGCTTGTGGGTCCTGGGGGAGACCCAGTACTTC. This codes for CASSLWVLGETQYF. The rearrangement links TRBV5-1 to TRBJ2-5; no reliable D call. This CDR3 spans 14 amino acids. The ends were cut back, 1 base at V and 5 bases at J, with 12 bases in the middle. Germline CDR1 and CDR2: SGHRS and YFSETQ. Drawing the rest from reference TRBV5-1 and TRBJ2-5, the complete variable domain is KAGVTQTPRYLIKTRGQQVTLSCSPISGHRSVSWYQQTPGQGLQFLFEYFSETQRNKGNFPGRFSGRQFSNSRSEMNVSTLELGDSALYLCASSLWVLGETQYFGPGTRLLVL.

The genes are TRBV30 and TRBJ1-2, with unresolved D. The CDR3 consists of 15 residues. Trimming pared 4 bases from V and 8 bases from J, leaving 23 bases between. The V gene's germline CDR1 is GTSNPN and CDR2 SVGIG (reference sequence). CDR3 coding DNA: TGTGCCTGGATCGCGTCGGACGTAAAGGGCAGAGGCTACACCTTC. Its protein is CAWIASDVKGRGYTF.

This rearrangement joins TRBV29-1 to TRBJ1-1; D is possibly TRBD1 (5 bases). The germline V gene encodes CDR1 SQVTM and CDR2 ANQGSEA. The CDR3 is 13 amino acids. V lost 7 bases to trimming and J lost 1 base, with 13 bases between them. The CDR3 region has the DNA TGCAGCGGCCGCACAGGAACGAACACTGAAGCTTTCTTT. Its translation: CSGRTGTNTEAFF.

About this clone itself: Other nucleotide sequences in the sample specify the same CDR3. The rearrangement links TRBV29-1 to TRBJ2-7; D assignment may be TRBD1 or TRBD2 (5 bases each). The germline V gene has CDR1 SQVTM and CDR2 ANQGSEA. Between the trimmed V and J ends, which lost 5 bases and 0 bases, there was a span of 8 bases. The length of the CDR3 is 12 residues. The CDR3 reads CSVRGGSYEQYF. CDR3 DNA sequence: TGCAGCGTTCGTGGGGGCTCCTACGAGCAGTACTTC.

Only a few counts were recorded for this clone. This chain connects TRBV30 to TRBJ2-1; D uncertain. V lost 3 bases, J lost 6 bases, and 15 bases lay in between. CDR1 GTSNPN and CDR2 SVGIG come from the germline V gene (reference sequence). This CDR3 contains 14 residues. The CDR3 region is CAWRGPTWTNEQFF. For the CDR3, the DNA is TGTGCCTGGAGAGGTCCGACTTGGACCAATGAGCAGTTCTTC.